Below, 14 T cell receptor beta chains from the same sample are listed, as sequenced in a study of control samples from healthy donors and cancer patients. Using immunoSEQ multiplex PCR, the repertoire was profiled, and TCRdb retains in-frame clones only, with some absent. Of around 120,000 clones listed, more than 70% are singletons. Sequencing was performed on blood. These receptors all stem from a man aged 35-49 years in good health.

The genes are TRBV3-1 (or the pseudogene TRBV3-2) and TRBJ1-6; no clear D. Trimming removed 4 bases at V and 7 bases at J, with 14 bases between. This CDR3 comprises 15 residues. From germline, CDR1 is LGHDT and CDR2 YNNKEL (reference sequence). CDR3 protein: CASSPSIPRNSPLHF. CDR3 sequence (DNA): TGTGCCAGCAGCCCGTCCATACCACGCAATTCACCCCTCCACTTT.

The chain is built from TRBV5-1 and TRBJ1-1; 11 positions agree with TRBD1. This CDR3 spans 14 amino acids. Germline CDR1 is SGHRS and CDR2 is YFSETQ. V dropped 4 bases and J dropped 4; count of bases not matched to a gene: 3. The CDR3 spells CASSPGTGGTEAFF. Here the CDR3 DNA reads TGCGCCAGCAGCCCCGGGACAGGGGGCACTGAAGCTTTCTTT.

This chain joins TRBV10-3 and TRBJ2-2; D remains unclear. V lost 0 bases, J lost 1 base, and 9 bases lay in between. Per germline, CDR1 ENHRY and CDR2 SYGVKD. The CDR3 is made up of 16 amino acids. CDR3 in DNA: TGTGCCATCAGTGAGTCGGTGGGCAGGAACACCGGGGAGCTGTTTTTT. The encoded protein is CAISESVGRNTGELFF.

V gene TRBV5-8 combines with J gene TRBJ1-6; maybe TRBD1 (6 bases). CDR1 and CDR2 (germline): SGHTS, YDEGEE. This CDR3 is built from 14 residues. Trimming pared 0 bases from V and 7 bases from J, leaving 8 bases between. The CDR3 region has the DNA TGTGCCAGCAGCTTGGGACAGGAGAATTCACCCCTCCACTTT. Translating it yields CASSLGQENSPLHF.

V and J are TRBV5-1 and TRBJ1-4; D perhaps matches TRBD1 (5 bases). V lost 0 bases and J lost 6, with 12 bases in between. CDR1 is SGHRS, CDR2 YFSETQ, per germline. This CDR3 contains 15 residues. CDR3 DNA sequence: TGCGCCAGCAGCTTGGAATGGGGGGGAGATGAAAAACTGTTTTTT. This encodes CASSLEWGGDEKLFF.

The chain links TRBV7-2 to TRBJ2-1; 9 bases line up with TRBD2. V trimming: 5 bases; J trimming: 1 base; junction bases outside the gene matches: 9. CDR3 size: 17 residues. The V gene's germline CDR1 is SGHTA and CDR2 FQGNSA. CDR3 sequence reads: CASSKQTSGLSYNEQFF. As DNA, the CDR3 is TGTGCCAGCAGCAAACAGACTAGCGGCCTTTCCTACAATGAGCAGTTCTTC.

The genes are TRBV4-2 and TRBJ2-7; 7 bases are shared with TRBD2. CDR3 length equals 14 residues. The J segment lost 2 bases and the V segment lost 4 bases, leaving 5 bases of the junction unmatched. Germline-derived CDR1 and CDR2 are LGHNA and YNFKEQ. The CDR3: CASSPREGPYEQYF. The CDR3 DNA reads TGTGCCAGCAGCCCCAGGGAGGGTCCCTACGAGCAGTACTTC.

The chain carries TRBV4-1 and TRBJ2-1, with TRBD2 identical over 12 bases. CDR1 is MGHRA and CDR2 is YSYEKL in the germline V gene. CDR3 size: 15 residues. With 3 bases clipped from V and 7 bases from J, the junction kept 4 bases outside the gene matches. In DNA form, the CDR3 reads TGCGCCAGCAGCCAGCTAGCGGGGGGGCTTAATGAGCAGTTCTTC. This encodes CASSQLAGGLNEQFF.

The CDR3 here is CASSRPRDRGYNEQFF. The CDR3 region has the DNA TGTGCCAGCAGCCGACCGCGGGACCGGGGTTACAATGAGCAGTTCTTC. The rearrangement links TRBV14 to TRBJ2-1; perhaps TRBD2 as D (6 bases). The CDR3 spans 16 residues. Germline V gene sequence: CDR1 SGHDN, CDR2 FVKESK. The ends were cut back, 4 bases at V and 4 bases at J, with 17 bases in the middle.

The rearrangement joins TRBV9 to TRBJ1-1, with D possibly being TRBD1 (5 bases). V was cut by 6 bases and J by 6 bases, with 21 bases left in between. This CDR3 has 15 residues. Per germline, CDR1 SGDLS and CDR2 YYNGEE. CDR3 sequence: CASNFGGGISAEAFF. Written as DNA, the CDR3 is TGTGCCAGCAACTTTGGCGGGGGTATATCCGCTGAAGCTTTCTTT.

CDR3 region: CSVYGTSGGFSYEQYF. The CDR3 DNA reads TGCAGCGTCTATGGGACTAGCGGGGGTTTCTCCTACGAGCAGTACTTC. The chain employs TRBV29-1 and TRBJ2-7; 14 nucleotides line up with TRBD2. The length of the CDR3 is 16 residues. From germline, CDR1 is SQVTM and CDR2 ANQGSEA. Trimming took 6 bases from V and 0 from J; bases not matched to a gene: 7.

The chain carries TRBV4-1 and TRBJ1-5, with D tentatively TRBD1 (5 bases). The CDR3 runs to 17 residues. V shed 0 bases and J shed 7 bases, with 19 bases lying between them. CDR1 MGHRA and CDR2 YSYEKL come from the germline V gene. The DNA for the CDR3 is TGCGCCAGCAGCCAAGATTTAGGGCAGGGAAGAGGGCAGCCCCAGCATTTT. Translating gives CASSQDLGQGRGQPQHF.

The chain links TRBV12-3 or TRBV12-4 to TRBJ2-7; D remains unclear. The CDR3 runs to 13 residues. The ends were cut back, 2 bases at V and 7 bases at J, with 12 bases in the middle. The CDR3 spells CASSLSPSPEQYF. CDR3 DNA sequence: TGTGCCAGCAGTTTATCCCCGAGCCCGGAGCAGTACTTC.

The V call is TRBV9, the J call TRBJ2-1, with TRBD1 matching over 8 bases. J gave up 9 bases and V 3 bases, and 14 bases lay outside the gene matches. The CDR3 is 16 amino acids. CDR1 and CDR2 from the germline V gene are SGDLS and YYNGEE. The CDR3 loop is CASSAQGASVPSEQFF. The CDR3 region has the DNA TGTGCCAGCAGCGCCCAGGGGGCGTCAGTCCCCAGTGAGCAGTTCTTC.